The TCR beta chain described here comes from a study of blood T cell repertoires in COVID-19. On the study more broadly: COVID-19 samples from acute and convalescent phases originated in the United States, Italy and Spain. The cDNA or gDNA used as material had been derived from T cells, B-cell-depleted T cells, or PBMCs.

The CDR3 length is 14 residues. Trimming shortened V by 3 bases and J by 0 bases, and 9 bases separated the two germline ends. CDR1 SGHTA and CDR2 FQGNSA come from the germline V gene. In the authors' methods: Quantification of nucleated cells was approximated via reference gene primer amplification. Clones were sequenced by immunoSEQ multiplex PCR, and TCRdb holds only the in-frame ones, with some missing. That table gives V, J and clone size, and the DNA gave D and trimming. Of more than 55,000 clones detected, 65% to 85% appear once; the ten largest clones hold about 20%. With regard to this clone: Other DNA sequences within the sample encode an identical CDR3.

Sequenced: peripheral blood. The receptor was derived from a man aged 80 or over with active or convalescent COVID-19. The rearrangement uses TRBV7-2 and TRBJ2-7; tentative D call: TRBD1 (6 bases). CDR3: CASSFGGSSYEQYF. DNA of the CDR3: TGTGCCAGCAGCTTTGGGGGCAGCTCCTACGAGCAGTACTTC.